The 22 T cell receptor beta chains below come from one sample, sequenced in a study of preoperative IRX-2 immunotherapy in early breast cancer. Treatment given: preoperative locoregional IRX-2 cytokine immunotherapy. This table comes from immunoSEQ multiplex PCR, and its TCRdb copy is limited to in-frame clones, with some not included. The sample holds roughly 30,000 clones; 75% to 90% are singletons and the top ten take around 2.3%. The specimen comprised lymph node tissue, sampled from a patient treated with IRX-2 immunotherapy. The receptors shown here come from a human donor with breast cancer.

The rearrangement links TRBV19 to TRBJ2-2, with 8 nucleotides matching TRBD1. This CDR3 is 15 amino acids long. From germline, CDR1 is LNHDA and CDR2 SQIVND (reference sequence). Unmatched junction bases numbered 12, after V lost 8 bases and J lost 7 bases. CDR3 coding DNA: TGTGCCAGTTCCTTCAGGGGGCGTATTGACGGGGAGCTGTTTTTT. Its protein is CASSFRGRIDGELFF.

The J gene is TRBJ2-7, the V gene TRBV23-1; a weak D match, TRBD1 (5 bases). TRBV23-1 is an ORF, with its function uncertain. The CDR3 spans 15 residues. V lost 3 bases and J 0 bases, leaving 12 bases between the germline ends. Written as DNA, the CDR3 is TGCGCCAGCAGTCAGGACGACAGCGACTCCTACGAGCAGTACTTC. This gives the protein CASSQDDSDSYEQYF.

The V call is TRBV4-1, the J call TRBJ1-6, with D perhaps matching TRBD1 (5 bases). V lost 4 bases and J lost 0, with 19 bases in between. CDR1 is MGHRA and CDR2 is YSYEKL in the germline V gene. This CDR3 is built from 19 residues. The DNA for the CDR3 is TGCGCCAGCAGCCTACCTCCCCACGGGGCAGGCTCCTATAATTCACCCCTCCACTTT. This gives the protein CASSLPPHGAGSYNSPLHF.

The sample holds one count of this clone. The rearrangement joins TRBV23-1 to TRBJ1-1; 8 positions agree with TRBD1. TRBV23-1 is an ORF for which the function is uncertain. J lost 3 bases, V lost 5 bases, and 14 bases had no gene match. This CDR3 has 17 residues. CDR3 sequence reads: CASSCFPRTGLHTEAFF. CDR3 in DNA: TGCGCCAGCAGTTGCTTTCCGAGGACAGGGTTGCACACTGAAGCTTTCTTT.

The chain recombines TRBV4-1 with TRBJ2-5; TRBD2 is a possible D gene (7 bases). CDR3 length: 16 residues. CDR1 and CDR2 (germline): MGHRA, YSYEKL. Trimming cost V 1 base and J 6 bases, with 18 bases left between them. The CDR3 here is CASSQAPSIGGQTQYF. In DNA form, the CDR3 reads TGCGCCAGCAGCCAAGCCCCCTCGATCGGGGGGCAGACCCAGTACTTC.

The genes are TRBV18 and TRBJ2-5; D call uncertain. Germline-derived CDR1 and CDR2 are KGHSH and LQKENI. Trimming took 6 bases from V and 4 from J, leaving 15 bases between them. CDR3 length equals 14 residues. CDR3: CASSALGRRETQYF. The DNA for the CDR3 is TGTGCCAGCTCGGCTTTAGGTAGGCGAGAGACCCAGTACTTC.

V and J are TRBV5-1 and TRBJ2-2; perhaps D is TRBD1 or TRBD2 (5 bases each). Trimming took off 7 bases at V and 5 bases at J, with 18 bases between the two ends. The CDR3 extends over 15 amino acids. Germline V gene lookup returns CDR1 SGHRS and CDR2 YFSETQ. The CDR3 DNA follows: TGCGCCAGCGCCCTGGGGGTCCTCGGTACCGGGGAGCTGTTTTTT. Translating gives CASALGVLGTGELFF. The full variable domain, in which reference TRBV5-1 and TRBJ2-2 provide the parts outside the CDR3, is KAGVTQTPRYLIKTRGQQVTLSCSPISGHRSVSWYQQTPGQGLQFLFEYFSETQRNKGNFPGRFSGRQFSNSRSEMNVSTLELGDSALYLCASALGVLGTGELFFGEGSRLTVL.

The J gene is TRBJ1-5, the V gene TRBV19; no clear D. The CDR3 contains 16 residues. The V end lost 7 bases, the J end lost 0 bases, and 16 bases lay between the germline ends. CDR1 is LNHDA, CDR2 SQIVND, per germline (reference sequence). CDR3 amino acids: CASNNKQRYSNQPQHF. CDR3 bases: TGTGCCAGTAATAACAAACAGCGGTATAGCAATCAGCCCCAGCATTTT. The full variable domain, rest sourced from reference TRBV19 and TRBJ1-5, is DGGITQSPKYLFRKEGQNVTLSCEQNLNHDAMYWYRQDPGQGLRLIYYSQIVNDFQKGDIAEGYSVSREKKESFPLTVTSAQKNPTAFYLCASNNKQRYSNQPQHFGDGTRLSIL.

The chain uses TRBV10-3 and TRBJ2-7, with D hard to call. The CDR3 loop spans 13 amino acids. The germline CDR1 and CDR2 sequences are ENHRY and SYGVKD. Trimming shortened V by 0 bases and J by 2 bases, and 5 bases separated the two germline ends. CDR3 bases: TGTGCCATCAGTGAGTCACGCCCCTACGAGCAGTACTTC. Protein sequence: CAISESRPYEQYF.

The chain links TRBV12-5 to TRBJ2-1, with TRBD2 matching over 10 bases. CDR3 length equals 16 residues. The germline V gene encodes CDR1 LGHNT and CDR2 FRNRAP. The V segment lost 0 bases and the J segment 5 bases; nucleotides outside the gene matches: 4. The CDR3 is CASGLVDSGGHNEQFF. CDR3 DNA: TGTGCTAGTGGTTTGGTAGATAGCGGGGGGCACAATGAGCAGTTCTTC.

The gene calls are TRBV30 and TRBJ1-1; 7 bases are a match to TRBD1. Losses at the gene ends were 1 base for V and 1 base for J; bases not matched to a gene: 0. The germline gives CDR1 GTSNPN, CDR2 SVGIG (reference sequence). The CDR3 is made up of 13 amino acids. CDR3 in amino acids: CAWSGQGNTEAFF. In DNA, the CDR3 is TGTGCCTGGAGTGGACAGGGGAACACTGAAGCTTTCTTT.

The chain combines TRBV18 with TRBJ2-2; D gene unclear. V was trimmed by 3 bases and J by 6 bases, leaving 5 bases between them. This CDR3 has 12 residues. Per germline, CDR1 KGHSH and CDR2 LQKENI. The CDR3 sequence: CASSPGAGELFF. The CDR3, as DNA: TGTGCCAGCTCACCTGGGGCCGGGGAGCTGTTTTTT. Drawing the rest from reference TRBV18 and TRBJ2-2, the complete variable domain is NAGVMQNPRHLVRRRGQEARLRCSPMKGHSHVYWYRQLPEEGLKFMVYLQKENIIDESGMPKERFSAEFPKEGPSILRIQQVVRGDSAAYFCASSPGAGELFFGEGSRLTVL.

The chain recombines TRBV18 with TRBJ1-2, with 7 nucleotides matching TRBD1. The trim removed 2 bases at V and 0 bases at J, leaving 9 bases unmatched. The germline CDR1 and CDR2 sequences are KGHSH and LQKENI. The CDR3 loop spans 17 amino acids. The CDR3 protein is CASSPYTGDTANYGYTF. The CDR3 DNA reads TGTGCCAGCTCACCATATACAGGGGACACGGCTAACTATGGCTACACCTTC.

The chain links TRBV6-8 to TRBJ1-6, with D perhaps matching TRBD1 (5 bases). CDR1 MNHGY and CDR2 SAAAGT come from the germline V gene. The V gene lost 8 bases and the J gene lost 9 bases, with 14 bases spanning the gap. This CDR3 is 13 amino acids long. The chain's CDR3 is CASRPLRGSPLHF. CDR3 DNA: TGTGCCAGCCGCCCACTTAGGGGTTCACCCCTCCACTTT.

The chain is built from TRBV6-8 and TRBJ2-3; 12 nucleotides agree with TRBD2. With 5 bases clipped from V and 0 bases from J, the junction kept 6 bases outside the gene matches. CDR3 length equals 17 residues. Germline V lookup: CDR1 MNHGY, CDR2 SAAAGT. DNA of the CDR3: TGTGCCAGCAGTCGAGGACTAGCGGGGTATAGCACAGATACGCAGTATTTT. This gives the protein CASSRGLAGYSTDTQYF.

In this sample, this clone turned up once. The CDR3, as DNA: TGTGCCAGCAGCGTTACAGGGAGGGATGGCTACACCTTC. Translating it yields CASSVTGRDGYTF. This sequence joins TRBV28 and TRBJ1-2; possible D gene TRBD1, 6 bases. Germline loops: CDR1 MDHEN, CDR2 SYDVKM. V lost 6 bases and J lost 6, with 14 bases in between. The CDR3 runs 13 residues.

The table lists this clone with a few counts. The chain joins TRBV29-1 to TRBJ2-7; tentatively, D is TRBD1 (6 bases). The V gene's germline CDR1 is SQVTM and CDR2 ANQGSEA. The length of the CDR3 is 12 residues. V lost 5 bases to trimming and J lost 2 bases, with 10 bases between them. As DNA, the CDR3 is TGCAGCGTTATAACAGGGACCTACGAGCAGTACTTC. It codes for CSVITGTYEQYF.

The chain recombines TRBV19 with TRBJ2-6, with D perhaps TRBD1 (6 bases). With 1 base removed from V and 0 bases from J, the gap between germline ends came to 16 bases. This CDR3 has 19 amino acids. Germline CDR1 is LNHDA and CDR2 is SQIVND (reference sequence). CDR3 loop: CASSIVLTGLSSGANVLTF. The CDR3 nucleotides read TGTGCCAGTAGTATAGTTCTGACAGGCCTAAGCTCTGGGGCCAACGTCCTGACTTTC.

The chain carries TRBV5-1 and TRBJ1-2, with 8 bases aligning to TRBD1. With 7 bases clipped from V and 4 bases from J, the junction kept 15 bases outside the gene matches. There are 16 residues in the CDR3. Germline-derived CDR1 and CDR2 are SGHRS and YFSETQ. The CDR3 DNA is TGCGCCAGCGCCAACCCAAGGGCAGGGGGCACCTATGGCTACACCTTC. It yields the protein CASANPRAGGTYGYTF.

This chain connects TRBV10-3 to TRBJ2-1, with 16 positions matching TRBD2. CDR1 is ENHRY, CDR2 SYGVKD, per germline. The CDR3 totals 18 residues. The J segment lost 5 bases and the V segment lost 0 bases, leaving 4 bases of the junction unmatched. The CDR3 DNA reads as TGTGCCATCAGTGAGTCTCCGGGACTAGCGGGGGGGCACAATGAGCAGTTCTTC. Its protein product is CAISESPGLAGGHNEQFF.

This rearrangement joins TRBV6-8 to TRBJ1-6; 9 bases line up with TRBD1. CDR3 length equals 15 residues. V lost 9 bases and J lost 6; bases outside the gene matches: 9. Germline V gives CDR1 MNHGY, CDR2 SAAAGT. CDR3 nucleotide sequence: TGTGCCAGTAAACAGGGGGCTCCCTCTAATTCACCCCTCCACTTT. The encoded protein is CASKQGAPSNSPLHF.

The gene calls are TRBV7-2 and TRBJ1-4; weak D call: TRBD1 (6 bases). The CDR3 contains 15 residues. V lost 5 bases and J lost 1, with 11 bases in between. Germline V gives CDR1 SGHTA, CDR2 FQGNSA. Here the CDR3 reads CASSLQQGTNEKLFF. CDR3 nucleotide sequence: TGTGCCAGCAGCCTACAACAGGGAACTAATGAAAAACTGTTTTTT. The full variable domain, its missing parts supplied by reference TRBV7-2 and TRBJ1-4, is GAGVSQSPSNKVTEKGKDVELRCDPISGHTALYWYRQSLGQGLEFLIYFQGNSAPDKSGLPSDRFSAERTGGSVSTLTIQRTQQEDSAVYLCASSLQQGTNEKLFFGSGTQLSVL.